Below, 20 T cell receptor beta chains from the same sample are listed, as sequenced in a study of T cells in Graves' hyperthyroidism and ophthalmopathy. Amplification of TCR beta CDR3 regions was performed using RNA transcripts as template. When the TCR CDR3 underwent first-round RT-PCR, the HTBI primer set was used. TCRdb used MiXCR to reprocess the multiplex PCR reads, holding one entry per CDR3 protein. Of a few hundred thousand distinct CDR3 sequences detected, 16% appear once; the ten largest clones hold roughly 29%. The specimen sequenced was blood. These receptors came from a woman aged 25 to 39 with Graves' ophthalmopathy.

This clonotype was detected only once. The chain couples TRBV20-1 to TRBJ2-7, with 10 bases lining up with TRBD1. The germline gives CDR1 DFQATT, CDR2 SNEGSKA (reference sequence). This CDR3 has 13 amino acids. The V gene end was trimmed by 6 bases and the J gene end by 3 bases; junction bases not matched to a gene: 5. The CDR3, as DNA: TGCAGTGCGCCGGGACAGGGGTTCTACGAGCAGTACTTC. Translating it yields CSAPGQGFYEQYF.

The gene calls are TRBV10-3 and TRBJ1-3, with 9 nucleotides matching TRBD1. The germline V gene has CDR1 ENHRY and CDR2 SYGVKD. The CDR3 is 14 amino acids. V dropped 5 bases and J dropped 7; count of bases not matched to a gene: 6. CDR3 nucleotides: TGTGCCATCAGTCCCGGGACAGGGTATAACACCATATATTTT. Translating gives CAISPGTGYNTIYF.

The V call is TRBV5-1, the J call TRBJ2-1; TRBD1 matches 12 bases. The CDR3 loop spans 15 amino acids. After removal of 3 bases from V and 8 bases from J, the junction contained 6 bases not matched to a gene. Germline V gives CDR1 SGHRS, CDR2 YFSETQ. The chain's CDR3 is CASSSRDRGRDEQFF. The CDR3 DNA reads TGCGCCAGCAGCTCCCGGGACAGGGGGCGGGATGAGCAGTTCTTC.

This clonotype was observed at least ten times. The V gene is TRBV7-9, the J gene TRBJ1-4; 9 nucleotides line up with TRBD1. Germline V gene sequence: CDR1 SEHNR, CDR2 FQNEAQ (reference sequence). This CDR3 is built from 16 residues. Losses at the gene ends were 4 bases for V and 6 bases for J; bases not matched to a gene: 9. The CDR3 sequence: CASSSSGTGTDEKLFF. CDR3 DNA sequence: TGTGCCAGCAGCTCCTCCGGGACAGGGACGGATGAAAAACTGTTTTTT. Full variable domain (remainder filled in from reference TRBV7-9 and TRBJ1-4): DTGVSQNPRHKITKRGQNVTFRCDPISEHNRLYWYRQTLGQGPEFLTYFQNEAQLEKSRLLSDRFSAERPKGSFSTLEIQRTEQGDSAMYLCASSSSGTGTDEKLFFGSGTQLSVL.

This clonotype was observed at least ten times. This sequence joins TRBV7-2 and TRBJ2-1; no clear D gene. Per germline, CDR1 SGHTA and CDR2 FQGNSA. V lost 3 bases to trimming and J lost 3 bases, with 9 bases between them. This CDR3 has 14 amino acids. CDR3 DNA sequence: TGTGCCAGCAGCTTGCTTCTTGGCTACAATGAGCAGTTCTTC. Amino acids: CASSLLLGYNEQFF.

The chain is built from TRBV19 and TRBJ2-4; tentative D call: TRBD1 (5 bases). This CDR3 contains 16 residues. V lost 6 bases to trimming and J lost 1 base, with 16 bases between them. Germline V gives CDR1 LNHDA, CDR2 SQIVND (reference sequence). DNA of the CDR3: TGTGCCAGTAGCCCCTGGACATTTGGGGCCAAAAACATTCAGTACTTC. This translates into CASSPWTFGAKNIQYF.

V gene TRBV7-9 combines with J gene TRBJ2-3; D uncertain. Looked up from germline, CDR1 is SEHNR and CDR2 is FQNEAQ (reference sequence). The V gene lost 5 bases and the J gene lost 2 bases, with 11 bases spanning the gap. The CDR3 sequence is 14 residues long. The chain's CDR3 is CASSLGGDTDTQYF. CDR3 coding DNA: TGTGCCAGCAGCCTAGGCGGCGACACAGATACGCAGTATTTT.

This clonotype appeared a few times. The chain uses TRBV12-3 or TRBV12-4 and TRBJ1-1; D may be TRBD1 (6 bases). The CDR3 is 17 amino acids. Trimming took off 2 bases at V and 0 bases at J, with 16 bases between the two ends. The CDR3 reads CASSLHGTSLMNTEAFF. The CDR3 nucleotides are TGTGCCAGCAGTTTACACGGGACAAGCCTCATGAACACTGAAGCTTTCTTT.

This clonotype was counted many times. This sequence joins TRBV19 and TRBJ1-6, with no clear D. V shed 3 bases and J shed 7 bases, with 10 bases lying between them. Per the germline V gene, CDR1 is LNHDA and CDR2 is SQIVND (reference sequence). The CDR3 consists of 14 residues. CDR3 bases: TGTGCCAGTAGTATGCGTCCAGAAAATTCACCCCTCCACTTT. This encodes CASSMRPENSPLHF.

About this clonotype itself: Mismatch with germline at one junction end may stem from a read error. The chain employs TRBV9 and TRBJ2-7, with unresolved D. The CDR3 extends over 14 amino acids. CDR1 and CDR2 (germline): SGDLS, YYNGEE. CDR3 DNA sequence: TGTGCCAGCAGCCCGAGGACGTCCTCCTACGAGCAGCACTTC. It encodes CASSPRTSSYEQHF.

This clonotype occurred a few times. The V call is TRBV7-8, the J call TRBJ1-3; D is uncertain. V dropped 2 bases and J dropped 2 bases, with 7 bases sitting between them. The CDR3 consists of 14 residues. Germline-derived CDR1 and CDR2 are SGHVS and FQNEAQ. The chain's CDR3 is CASSLSRAGNTIYF. DNA of the CDR3: TGTGCCAGCAGCTTATCGCGTGCTGGAAACACCATATATTTT.

This clonotype was picked up many times. The chain links TRBV6-1 to TRBJ2-1; weak D call: TRBD2 (5 bases). From germline, CDR1 is MNHNS and CDR2 SASEGT. The CDR3 is made up of 14 amino acids. Deletions cut 6 bases from V and 2 bases from J, with 11 bases between. CDR3 loop: CASRGRGPYNEQFF. The CDR3 DNA sequence: TGTGCCAGCAGGGGGAGAGGGCCCTACAATGAGCAGTTCTTC.

Comments on this clonotype: Given a much more abundant clone one base away, this may be a read error. The chain recombines TRBV6-2 or TRBV6-3 with TRBJ2-1; a possible D gene is TRBD2 (6 bases). The end of the DNA fits TRBJ2-7 better, so the J call may be wrong. CDR3 length equals 15 residues. Germline CDR1 reads MNHEY; CDR2 reads SVGEGT. CDR3 sequence reads: CASSYGHGTYNEQYF. The CDR3 bases are TGTGCCAGCAGTTACGGGCACGGGACTTACAATGAGCAGTACTTC.

Ten or more counts support this clonotype. The rearrangement joins TRBV11-2 to TRBJ2-5, with TRBD2 identical over 8 bases. Trimming cost V 2 bases and J 2 bases; bases outside gene matches: 7. The CDR3 is made up of 16 amino acids. The V gene's germline CDR1 is SGHAT and CDR2 FQNNGV. In nucleotides, the CDR3 is TGTGCCAGCAGCTTACGACAGCGGGGGAAACAAGAGACCCAGTACTTC. Protein: CASSLRQRGKQETQYF.

There are many counts of this clonotype. CDR3 in amino acids: CASGGGGGDTEAFF. The CDR3 DNA is TGTGCCAGCGGAGGGGGGGGCGGAGACACTGAAGCTTTCTTT. The chain has TRBV28 and TRBJ1-1; weak D call: TRBD1 (6 bases). V dropped 8 bases and J dropped 3 bases, with 16 bases sitting between them. From germline, CDR1 is MDHEN and CDR2 SYDVKM. The CDR3 sequence is 14 residues long.

For this clonotype: This sequence may be a read error, since a much larger clone differs from it by one base. J is TRBJ1-1 and V is TRBV12-3 or TRBV12-4, with D possibly matching TRBD1 (5 bases). The V and J ends lost 6 bases and 10 bases respectively, with 12 bases between them. There are 11 residues in the CDR3. CDR3 sequence: CASRPGLGAFF. CDR3 coding DNA: TGTGCCAGCAGGCCGGGGCTTGGAGCTTTCTTT.

In its sample, this clonotype was seen many times. The chain combines TRBV13 with TRBJ2-7, with a weak D call TRBD2 (5 bases). The length of the CDR3 is 17 residues. V was pared by 0 bases and J by 3 bases, with 18 bases between. Germline CDR1 PRHDT, CDR2 FYEKMQ (reference sequence). CDR3: CASSLGPTMLNYYEQYF. The CDR3 nucleotides are TGTGCCAGCAGCTTAGGACCGACTATGCTTAATTACTACGAGCAGTACTTC.

The V call is TRBV19, the J call TRBJ2-7, with D unresolved. V was trimmed by 6 bases and J by 2 bases, leaving 14 bases between them. Germline V gene lookup returns CDR1 LNHDA and CDR2 SQIVND (reference sequence). The CDR3 is made up of 14 amino acids. Here the CDR3 reads CASRPDETAYEQYF. CDR3 in DNA: TGTGCCAGTAGACCGGACGAGACGGCCTACGAGCAGTACTTC.

This clonotype was observed at least ten times. The chain couples TRBV28 to TRBJ1-4, with 8 bases lining up with TRBD1. Germline assignment: CDR1 MDHEN and CDR2 SYDVKM. This CDR3 contains 17 residues. With 5 bases clipped from V and 6 bases from J, the junction kept 14 bases outside the gene matches. The CDR3, as DNA: TGTGCCAGCAGTCTACCAACCGGGACAGGTGGTGATGAAAAACTGTTTTTT. Its protein product is CASSLPTGTGGDEKLFF.

A few counts support this clonotype. The chain uses TRBV28 and TRBJ1-6; a weak D match, TRBD1 (5 bases). The CDR3 has 13 residues. V lost 6 bases and J 8 bases, leaving 11 bases between the germline ends. From germline, CDR1 is MDHEN and CDR2 SYDVKM. This CDR3 reads CASRDGTYSPLHF. The CDR3 DNA is TGTGCCAGCAGGGACGGGACCTATTCACCCCTCCACTTT.